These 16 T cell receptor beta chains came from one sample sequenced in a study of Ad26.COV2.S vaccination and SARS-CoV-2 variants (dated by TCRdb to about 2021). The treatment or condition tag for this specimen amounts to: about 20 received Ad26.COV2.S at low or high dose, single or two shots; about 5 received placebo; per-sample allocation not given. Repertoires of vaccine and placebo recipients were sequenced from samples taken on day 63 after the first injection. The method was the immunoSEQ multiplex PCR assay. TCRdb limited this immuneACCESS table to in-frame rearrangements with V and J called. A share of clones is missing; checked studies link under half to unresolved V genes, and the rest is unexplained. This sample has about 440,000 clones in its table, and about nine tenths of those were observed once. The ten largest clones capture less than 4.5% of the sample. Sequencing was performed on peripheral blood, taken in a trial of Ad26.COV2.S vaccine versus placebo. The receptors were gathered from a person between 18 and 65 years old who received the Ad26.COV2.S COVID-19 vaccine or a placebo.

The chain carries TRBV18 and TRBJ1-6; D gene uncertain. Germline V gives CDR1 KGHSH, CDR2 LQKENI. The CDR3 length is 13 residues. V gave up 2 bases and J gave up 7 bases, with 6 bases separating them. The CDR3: CASSPSTNSPLHF. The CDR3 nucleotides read TGTGCCAGCTCACCATCGACGAATTCACCCCTCCACTTT. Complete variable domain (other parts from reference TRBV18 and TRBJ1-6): NAGVMQNPRHLVRRRGQEARLRCSPMKGHSHVYWYRQLPEEGLKFMVYLQKENIIDESGMPKERFSAEFPKEGPSILRIQQVVRGDSAAYFCASSPSTNSPLHFGNGTRLTVT.

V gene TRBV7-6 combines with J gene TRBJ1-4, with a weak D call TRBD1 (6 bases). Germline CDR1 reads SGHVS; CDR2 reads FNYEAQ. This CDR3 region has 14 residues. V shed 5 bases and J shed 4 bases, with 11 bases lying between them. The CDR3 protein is CASSPGALNEKLFF. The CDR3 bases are TGTGCCAGCAGCCCAGGGGCCCTTAATGAAAAACTGTTTTTT.

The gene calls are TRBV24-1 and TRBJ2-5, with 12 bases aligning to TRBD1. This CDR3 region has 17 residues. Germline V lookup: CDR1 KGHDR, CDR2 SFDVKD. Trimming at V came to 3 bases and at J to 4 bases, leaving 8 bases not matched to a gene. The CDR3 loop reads CATSDAPGQGAGETQYF. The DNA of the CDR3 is TGTGCCACCAGTGATGCCCCGGGACAGGGGGCGGGAGAGACCCAGTACTTC.

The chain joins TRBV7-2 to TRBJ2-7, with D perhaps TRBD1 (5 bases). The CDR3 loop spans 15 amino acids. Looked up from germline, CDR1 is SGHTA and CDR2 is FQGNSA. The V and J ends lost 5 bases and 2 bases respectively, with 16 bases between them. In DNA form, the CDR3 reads TGTGCCAGCAGCCCTAGACAGACTTTGGCCTACGAGCAGTACTTC. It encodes CASSPRQTLAYEQYF.

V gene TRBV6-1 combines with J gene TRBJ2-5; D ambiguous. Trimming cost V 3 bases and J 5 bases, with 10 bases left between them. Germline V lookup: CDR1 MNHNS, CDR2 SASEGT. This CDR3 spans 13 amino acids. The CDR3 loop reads CASSDPHRETQYF. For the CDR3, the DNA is TGTGCCAGCAGTGACCCTCACCGGGAGACCCAGTACTTC.

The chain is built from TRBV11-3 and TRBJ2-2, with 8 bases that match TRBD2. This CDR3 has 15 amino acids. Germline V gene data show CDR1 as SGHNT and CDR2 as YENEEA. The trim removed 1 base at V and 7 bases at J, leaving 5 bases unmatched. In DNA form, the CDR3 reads TGTGCCAGCAGCTTAGCGGGAGGGCCGGTCGGGGAGCTGTTTTTT. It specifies CASSLAGGPVGELFF.

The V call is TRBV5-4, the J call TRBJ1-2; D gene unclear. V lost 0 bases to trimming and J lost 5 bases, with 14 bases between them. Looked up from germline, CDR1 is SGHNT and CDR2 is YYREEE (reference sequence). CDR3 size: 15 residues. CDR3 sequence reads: CASSLGGDYKYGYTF. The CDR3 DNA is TGTGCCAGCAGCTTGGGGGGAGATTACAAATATGGCTACACCTTC.

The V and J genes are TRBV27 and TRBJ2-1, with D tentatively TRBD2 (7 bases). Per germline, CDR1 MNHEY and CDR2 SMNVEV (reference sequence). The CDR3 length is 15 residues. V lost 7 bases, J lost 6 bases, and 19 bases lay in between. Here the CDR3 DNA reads TGTGCCAGCACCTCGAGGGGGAGGGCCGCCAATGAGCAGTTCTTC. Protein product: CASTSRGRAANEQFF.

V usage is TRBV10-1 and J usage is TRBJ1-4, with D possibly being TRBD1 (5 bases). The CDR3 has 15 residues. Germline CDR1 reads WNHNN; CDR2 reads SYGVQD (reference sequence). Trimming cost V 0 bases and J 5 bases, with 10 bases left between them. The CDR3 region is CASSESRRGNEKLFF. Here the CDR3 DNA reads TGCGCCAGCAGTGAGTCGCGAAGGGGAAATGAAAAACTGTTTTTT.

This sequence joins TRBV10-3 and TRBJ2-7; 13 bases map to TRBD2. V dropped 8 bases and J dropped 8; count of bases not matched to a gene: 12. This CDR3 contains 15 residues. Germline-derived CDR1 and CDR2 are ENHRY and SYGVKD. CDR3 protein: CAIGGLAGVTHKQYF. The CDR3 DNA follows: TGTGCCATCGGTGGACTAGCGGGAGTTACCCACAAGCAGTACTTC.

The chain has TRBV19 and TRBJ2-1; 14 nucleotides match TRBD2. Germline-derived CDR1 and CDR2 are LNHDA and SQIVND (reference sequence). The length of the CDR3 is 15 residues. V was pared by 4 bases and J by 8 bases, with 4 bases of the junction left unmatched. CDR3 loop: CASSTGTSGRDEQFF. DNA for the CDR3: TGTGCCAGTAGTACCGGGACTAGCGGGAGAGATGAGCAGTTCTTC.

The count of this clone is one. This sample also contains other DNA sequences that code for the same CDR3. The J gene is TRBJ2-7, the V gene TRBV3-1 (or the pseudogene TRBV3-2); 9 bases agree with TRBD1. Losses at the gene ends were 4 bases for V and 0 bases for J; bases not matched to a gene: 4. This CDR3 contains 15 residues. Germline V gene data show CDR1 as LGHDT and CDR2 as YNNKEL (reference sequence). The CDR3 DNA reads TGTGCCAGCAGCCGAGGGACAGGGAGCTCCTACGAGCAGTACTTC. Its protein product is CASSRGTGSSYEQYF.

The CDR3 nucleotides are TGTGCCAGCAGCCAGGGCCTTGGACCTTACAATGAGCAGTTCTTC. Amino acids: CASSQGLGPYNEQFF. The chain recombines TRBV3-1 (or the pseudogene TRBV3-2) with TRBJ2-1; D gene uncertain. Germline values: CDR1 LGHDT, CDR2 YNNKEL (reference sequence). CDR3 length: 15 residues. The germline V and J ends were trimmed by 3 bases and 4 bases, with 13 bases remaining between them.

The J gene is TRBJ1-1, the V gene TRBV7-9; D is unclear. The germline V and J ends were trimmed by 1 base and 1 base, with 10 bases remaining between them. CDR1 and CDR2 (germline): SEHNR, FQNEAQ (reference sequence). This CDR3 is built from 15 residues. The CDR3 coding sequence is TGTGCCAGCAGCTTAGGCACAGCCCCGAACACTGAAGCTTTCTTT. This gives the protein CASSLGTAPNTEAFF.

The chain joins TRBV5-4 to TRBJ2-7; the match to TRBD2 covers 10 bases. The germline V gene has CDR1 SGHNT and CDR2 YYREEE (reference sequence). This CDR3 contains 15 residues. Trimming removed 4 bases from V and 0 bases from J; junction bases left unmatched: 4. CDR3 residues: CASSAPSGGSYEQYF. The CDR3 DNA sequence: TGTGCCAGCAGCGCCCCTAGCGGGGGCTCCTACGAGCAGTACTTC.

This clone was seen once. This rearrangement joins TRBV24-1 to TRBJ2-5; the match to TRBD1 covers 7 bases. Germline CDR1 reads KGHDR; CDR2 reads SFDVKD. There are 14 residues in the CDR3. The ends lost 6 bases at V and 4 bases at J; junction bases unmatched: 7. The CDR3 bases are TGTGCCACCAGTCGGGACAGCGTTTCAGAGACCCAGTACTTC. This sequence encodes CATSRDSVSETQYF.